These 19 T cell receptor beta chains were sequenced from one sample in a study of identical twins. TCRdb itself ran the 5' RACE reads through MiXCR, one entry per CDR3 protein. The data show under 300,000 distinct CDR3 sequences, roughly an eighth seen once. These data were also reused for a study on yellow fever vaccine responses in identical twins.

Sequenced sample: memory (CD45RO+) T cells sorted from blood. The receptors shown here come from a woman aged 18 to 35 in good health.

Ten or more counts support this clonotype. V usage is TRBV12-3 or TRBV12-4 and J usage is TRBJ2-7, with no clear D. The CDR3 is 12 amino acids. Trimming stripped 3 bases from V and 12 bases from J, with 15 bases between. The CDR3 is CASSFNFPTRYF. The CDR3 nucleotides read TGTGCCAGCAGTTTCAACTTCCCGACGCGGTACTTC.

The rearrangement joins TRBV20-1 to TRBJ1-6, with a tentative D call TRBD1 (6 bases). The CDR3 contains 13 residues. Germline V lookup: CDR1 DFQATT, CDR2 SNEGSKA (reference sequence). With 7 bases removed from V and 8 bases from J, the gap between germline ends came to 15 bases. The CDR3 reads CSVRRGFDSPLHF. Written as DNA, the CDR3 is TGCAGTGTCAGGAGGGGGTTTGATTCACCCCTCCACTTT.

The chain combines TRBV28 with TRBJ1-5, with 10 bases matching TRBD1. Unmatched junction bases numbered 7, after V lost 6 bases and J lost 2 bases. The CDR3 runs to 16 residues. Germline V gene sequence: CDR1 MDHEN, CDR2 SYDVKM. CDR3 in DNA: TGTGCCAGCAGGACGCCTGGGACAGGGGGCAATCAGCCCCAGCATTTT. Its translation: CASRTPGTGGNQPQHF.

This clonotype was detected many times. J is TRBJ2-5 and V is TRBV20-1; no reliable D call. Per germline, CDR1 DFQATT and CDR2 SNEGSKA (reference sequence). V gave up 5 bases and J gave up 7 bases, with 2 bases separating them. This CDR3 is 8 amino acids long. The CDR3 reads CSAGTQYF. Here the CDR3 DNA reads TGCAGTGCTGGGACCCAGTACTTC.

This clonotype has only a few counts. The gene calls are TRBV5-4 and TRBJ2-7; weak D call: TRBD2 (5 bases). The CDR3 runs to 15 residues. Germline-derived CDR1 and CDR2 are SGHNT and YYREEE (reference sequence). The V and J ends lost 4 bases and 2 bases respectively, with 16 bases between them. CDR3 sequence reads: CASSLTWTGTYEQYF. CDR3 nucleotide sequence: TGTGCCAGCAGCCTAACATGGACGGGAACCTACGAGCAGTACTTC.

The chain combines TRBV24-1 with TRBJ2-3, with D maybe TRBD1 (6 bases). The CDR3 spans 15 residues. Per germline, CDR1 KGHDR and CDR2 SFDVKD. V was clipped by 4 bases and J by 7 bases, with 17 bases between them. In DNA form, the CDR3 reads TGTGCCACCAGTGACCCCAGACAGGTACGGCATACGCAGTATTTT. Its translation is CATSDPRQVRHTQYF.

This clonotype was counted only a few times. V usage is TRBV5-1 and J usage is TRBJ2-5, with 9 bases fitting TRBD2. The CDR3 loop spans 17 amino acids. Per germline, CDR1 SGHRS and CDR2 YFSETQ. Losses at the gene ends were 5 bases for V and 1 base for J; bases not matched to a gene: 12. The CDR3 sequence is CASSSGLAGLFQETQYF. The CDR3, as DNA: TGCGCCAGCAGTTCTGGCCTAGCGGGGCTCTTCCAAGAGACCCAGTACTTC.

This sequence joins TRBV7-6 and TRBJ2-7; TRBD1 aligns across 9 bases. Germline-derived CDR1 and CDR2 are SGHVS and FNYEAQ. The V segment lost 5 bases and the J segment 3 bases; nucleotides outside the gene matches: 5. The CDR3 is 14 residues long. CDR3 in amino acids: CASSPEDRGYEQYF. CDR3 sequence (DNA): TGTGCCAGCAGCCCAGAGGACAGGGGCTACGAGCAGTACTTC.

The chain has TRBV27 and TRBJ2-7, with D hard to call. CDR1 and CDR2 from the germline V gene are MNHEY and SMNVEV (reference sequence). V dropped 3 bases and J dropped 5 bases, with 14 bases sitting between them. The CDR3 covers 14 residues. The CDR3 protein is CASSFGRVGNEQYF. Written as DNA, the CDR3 is TGTGCCAGCAGTTTCGGCCGGGTGGGAAACGAGCAGTACTTC.

This clonotype was detected a few times. This rearrangement joins TRBV11-2 to TRBJ2-7, with a tentative D call TRBD1 (6 bases). The CDR3 runs 13 residues. The germline CDR1 and CDR2 sequences are SGHAT and FQNNGV. Trimming cost V 5 bases and J 3 bases, with 11 bases left between them. In DNA form, the CDR3 reads TGTGCCAGCAGCATGACAGGCGGCTACGAGCAGTACTTC. The encoded protein is CASSMTGGYEQYF.

The CDR3 protein is CSVYRGREQYF. CDR3 DNA: TGCAGCGTTTACAGGGGACGCGAGCAGTACTTC. V usage is TRBV29-1 and J usage is TRBJ2-7; TRBD1 aligns across 7 bases. The CDR3 is 11 amino acids. Per germline, CDR1 SQVTM and CDR2 ANQGSEA. Trimming took 5 bases from V and 6 from J; bases not matched to a gene: 4.

A few counts support this clonotype. The chain recombines TRBV28 with TRBJ2-7; the match to TRBD1 covers 10 bases. This CDR3 contains 16 residues. Germline assignment: CDR1 MDHEN and CDR2 SYDVKM. J gave up 3 bases and V 5 bases, and 10 bases lay outside the gene matches. The CDR3: CASSPLTGTGDYEQYF. The DNA of the CDR3 is TGTGCCAGCAGTCCCCTGACCGGGACAGGGGACTACGAGCAGTACTTC. The full variable domain, its missing parts supplied by reference TRBV28 and TRBJ2-7, is DVKVTQSSRYLVKRTGEKVFLECVQDMDHENMFWYRQDPGLGLRLIYFSYDVKMKEKGDIPEGYSVSREKKERFSLILESASTNQTSMYLCASSPLTGTGDYEQYFGPGTRLTVT.

V and J are TRBV7-2 and TRBJ2-7, with 9 nucleotides matching TRBD2. CDR3 size: 15 residues. The ends lost 3 bases at V and 3 bases at J; junction bases unmatched: 6. The germline gives CDR1 SGHTA, CDR2 FQGNSA. The CDR3 bases are TGTGCCAGCAGCTTCGTCTCTAGCGGGGTCTACGAGCAGTACTTC. Translated, it gives CASSFVSSGVYEQYF.

In its sample, this clonotype was seen a few times. The CDR3 spells CASSSRGDLSGNTIYF. CDR3 DNA: TGTGCCAGCAGTTCTCGGGGCGATCTCTCTGGAAACACCATATATTTT. This rearrangement joins TRBV12-3 or TRBV12-4 to TRBJ1-3, with TRBD1 as a possible D gene (5 bases). Trimming shortened V by 4 bases and J by 0 bases, and 13 bases separated the two germline ends. The CDR3 has 16 residues.

There are a few counts of this clonotype. V is TRBV4-2 and J is TRBJ1-5, with D tentatively TRBD1 (6 bases). Germline assignment: CDR1 LGHNA and CDR2 YNFKEQ. The CDR3 length is 16 residues. V was cut by 0 bases and J by 4 bases, with 13 bases left in between. CDR3 residues: CASSQDRNRENQPQHF. In DNA, the CDR3 is TGTGCCAGCAGCCAAGATCGGAACAGGGAGAATCAGCCCCAGCATTTT.

The V call is TRBV15, the J call TRBJ2-4, with TRBD1 matching 7 bases. This CDR3 is 16 amino acids long. V was clipped by 4 bases and J by 4 bases; unmatched bases: 10. The germline gives CDR1 LNHNV, CDR2 YYDKDF (reference sequence). The CDR3 loop is CATSTEPPGQKNIQYF. In DNA form, the CDR3 reads TGTGCCACCAGCACCGAACCCCCGGGACAGAAAAACATTCAGTACTTC.

The chain carries TRBV25-1 and TRBJ2-7; 8 nucleotides line up with TRBD2. V lost 10 bases, J lost 2 bases, and 4 bases stayed unmatched. Per germline, CDR1 MGHDK and CDR2 SYGVNS. This CDR3 spans 12 amino acids. DNA for the CDR3: TGTGCCACCGGACTAGCTACCTACGAGCAGTACTTC. It translates to CATGLATYEQYF.

Ten or more counts support this clonotype. V usage is TRBV2 and J usage is TRBJ2-1, with 9 bases aligning to TRBD2. V gave up 7 bases and J gave up 6 bases; unmatched junction bases: 13. From germline, CDR1 is SNHLY and CDR2 FYNNEI. The CDR3 sequence is 16 residues long. The CDR3 DNA sequence: TGTGCCAGCACCCTAACGGGCGGGAGGGCCCTCAATGAGCAGTTCTTC. The encoded protein is CASTLTGGRALNEQFF.

This clonotype was detected ten times or more. The rearrangement uses TRBV12-3 or TRBV12-4 and TRBJ2-5, with D perhaps TRBD1 (6 bases). This CDR3 has 13 residues. V lost 5 bases and J lost 5, with 12 bases in between. In DNA form, the CDR3 reads TGTGCCAGCAGTATGACAGGTGCGGAGACCCAGTACTTC. Translating gives CASSMTGAETQYF.